This paragraph reports one T cell receptor beta chain. The sample belongs to a study of blood T cell repertoires in COVID-19. Study summary: Collection of acute and convalescent COVID-19 samples took place in the United States, Italy and Spain.

Under the authors' procedure: By means of reference gene primer amplification, nucleated cell counts were estimated. Assay: immunoSEQ multiplex PCR; the TCRdb copy retains only in-frame clones and omits some. V and J calls and clone size come straight from that table; D and trimming were deduced from the DNA. The sample comprises approximately 260,000 clones, around 87% of which are singletons, and nearly 6.5% rests with the top ten. CDR3 length: 14 amino acids. Between the trimmed V and J ends, which lost 5 bases and 0 bases, there was a span of 10 bases. The germline V gene encodes CDR1 SNHLY and CDR2 FYNNEI.

The receptor's source is a woman in her 30s with acute COVID-19. V and J are TRBV2 and TRBJ1-1; TRBD1 might be the D (6 bases). The specimen sequenced was PBMCs or T cells enriched from blood (not recorded which). CDR3 sequence reads: CASSPGTLNTEAFF. The CDR3 DNA sequence: TGTGCCAGCAGTCCCGGGACACTGAACACTGAAGCTTTCTTT. Looking up the rest from reference TRBV2 and TRBJ1-1 gives the full variable domain: EPEVTQTPSHQVTQMGQEVILRCVPISNHLYFYWYRQILGQKVEFLVSFYNNEISEKSEIFDDQFSVERPDGSNFTLKIRSTKLEDSAMYFCASSPGTLNTEAFFGQGTRLTVV.